Listed here is a single T cell receptor (beta chain). What it recognizes is unknown. The Oncomine TCR Beta short-read assay was applied to DNA of cultured CD4+ T cells. Someone extracted genomic DNA from cultured CD4+ T cells. TCRdb re-called the PCR reads through MiXCR, storing one row per CDR3 protein. The sample contains about 16,000 distinct CDR3 sequences, 45% to 65% of which appear only once. Noted treatment: roughly ten-day PBMC culture with coronavirus spike peptide pools or control peptides (ViraFEST assay). This sample was taken from a study of vaccination and CD4 T cells after COVID-19. Study at large: Convalescent donors were composed of six males and four females, of whom two were Hispanic. Sampling that followed vaccination took place a median approximately 76 days after dose two, within a range of 14 to 241.

Broader study findings: A nonsignificant median increase from roughly 21 to 40 SARS-CoV-2-reactive clonotypes was observed.

The length of the CDR3 is 13 residues. Germline V CDR1 and CDR2: SNHLY, FYNNEI. V lost 11 bases to trimming and J lost 2 bases, with 15 bases between them. This chain links TRBV2 with TRBJ1-1; TRBD1 might be the D (6 bases). This sequence was found in a human donor who had recovered from COVID-19. The specimen comprised CD4+ T cells from blood, cultured in vitro, sampled before SARS-CoV-2 vaccination. The CDR3 DNA reads as TGTGCCGGAGGGACACTAGTCAACACTGAAGCTTTCTTT. Its protein product is CAGGTLVNTEAFF. Filled out from reference TRBV2 and TRBJ1-1, the complete variable domain reads EPEVTQTPSHQVTQMGQEVILRCVPISNHLYFYWYRQILGQKVEFLVSFYNNEISEKSEIFDDQFSVERPDGSNFTLKIRSTKLEDSAMYFCAGGTLVNTEAFFGQGTRLTVV.